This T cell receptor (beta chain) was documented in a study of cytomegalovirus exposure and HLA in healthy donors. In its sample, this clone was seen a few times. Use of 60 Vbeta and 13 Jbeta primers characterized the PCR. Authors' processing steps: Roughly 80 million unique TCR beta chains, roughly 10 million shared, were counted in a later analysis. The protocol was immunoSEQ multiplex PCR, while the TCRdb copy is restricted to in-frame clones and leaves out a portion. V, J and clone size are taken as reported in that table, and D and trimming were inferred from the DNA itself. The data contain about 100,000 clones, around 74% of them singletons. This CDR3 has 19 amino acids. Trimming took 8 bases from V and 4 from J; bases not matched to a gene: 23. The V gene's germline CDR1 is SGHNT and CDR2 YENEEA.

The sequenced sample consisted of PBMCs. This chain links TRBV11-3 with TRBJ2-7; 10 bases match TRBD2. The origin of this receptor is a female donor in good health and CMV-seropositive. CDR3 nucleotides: TGTGCCAGCGAAATCGGGTTGCTAGCGGGAGTAGGGACTGGTTACGAGCAGTACTTC. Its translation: CASEIGLLAGVGTGYEQYF.